This T cell receptor (beta chain) is drawn from a study of T cells in localized non-small cell lung cancer. Repertoires were generated with immunoSEQ multiplex PCR, while TCRdb's copy carries only in-frame clones and drops some. The table records tens of thousands of clones, roughly 88% of them present only once. General observations from the study: Researchers found a median roughly 56 of the top 100 tumor clones in adjacent lung.

CDR3 length: 14 amino acids. With 4 bases removed from V and 4 bases from J, the gap between germline ends came to 13 bases. CDR1 and CDR2 (germline): SGHTA, FQGNSA. A remark on this clone: Its antigen remains unknown.

The sequences come from peripheral blood mononuclear cells, collected before any cancer treatment. This receptor was obtained from a male donor at least 60 years old with stage II lung adenocarcinoma. The chain employs TRBV7-2 and TRBJ1-2; D uncertain. In nucleotides, the CDR3 is TGTGCCAGCAGCTACGGACGGGCGCTCTATGGCTACACCTTC. Translating gives CASSYGRALYGYTF.